These 12 T cell receptor beta chains were sequenced from one sample in a study of T cells in Graves' hyperthyroidism and ophthalmopathy. Amplified TCR beta CDR3 regions came from RNA transcripts. First-round RT-PCR of the TCR CDR3 relied on the HTBI primer set. In TCRdb, the multiplex PCR reads were re-called with MiXCR into one record per CDR3 protein. The repertoire consists of about 350,000 distinct CDR3 sequences, with roughly 18% occurring once and the leading ten covering 15% to 17%. Sample: blood. These receptors all stem from a woman aged 35 to 49 with Graves' ophthalmopathy.

This clonotype was detected ten times or more. The chain has TRBV6-1 and TRBJ2-1; TRBD2 is a possible D gene (5 bases). The CDR3 covers 15 residues. Trimming pared 2 bases from V and 4 bases from J, leaving 12 bases between. Germline-derived CDR1 and CDR2 are MNHNS and SASEGT. CDR3 DNA: TGTGCCAGCAGTGAATCGGACGGGGAATACAATGAGCAGTTCTTC. Its protein product is CASSESDGEYNEQFF.

This clonotype occurred many times. The V call is TRBV28, the J call TRBJ2-1; 8 nucleotides align to TRBD1. V trimming: 4 bases; J trimming: 9 bases; junction bases outside the gene matches: 5. The CDR3 loop spans 13 amino acids. CDR1 and CDR2 (germline): MDHEN, SYDVKM. This CDR3 reads CASSWDRRPEQFF. The CDR3 DNA follows: TGTGCCAGCAGTTGGGACAGGAGGCCTGAGCAGTTCTTC.

Ten or more counts support this clonotype. The V gene is TRBV20-1, the J gene TRBJ2-5, with 9 bases identical to TRBD1. The CDR3 spans 14 residues. The germline V gene encodes CDR1 DFQATT and CDR2 SNEGSKA (reference sequence). V lost 4 bases, J lost 5 bases, and 8 bases stayed unmatched. CDR3: CSATSGQGWETQYF. CDR3 nucleotides: TGCAGTGCTACCAGCGGACAGGGGTGGGAGACCCAGTACTTC.

This clonotype was picked up many times. This may stem from a read error, because a much larger clone lies one nucleotide away. The V and J genes are TRBV27 and TRBJ1-2; weak D call: TRBD1 (6 bases). Germline V lookup: CDR1 MNHEY, CDR2 SMNVEV (reference sequence). V lost 8 bases and J 0 bases, leaving 16 bases between the germline ends. This CDR3 is built from 15 residues. The CDR3 DNA is TGTGCCAGCGAAACCCGACAGGCCTCTAACTATGGCTACACCTTC. Amino acid sequence: CASETRQASNYGYTF.

This clonotype came up many times. The chain has TRBV4-3 and TRBJ1-5; perhaps TRBD1 as D (5 bases). Germline values: CDR1 LGHNA, CDR2 YSLEER. There are 15 residues in the CDR3. V shed 3 bases and J shed 2 bases, with 11 bases lying between them. CDR3 sequence: CASSQDTRGNQPQHF. The CDR3 DNA reads as TGCGCCAGCAGCCAGGACACTCGAGGCAATCAGCCCCAGCATTTT.

This clonotype has ten or more counts. The gene calls are TRBV2 and TRBJ1-1; possibly TRBD1 for D (5 bases). The CDR3 length is 14 residues. From germline, CDR1 is SNHLY and CDR2 FYNNEI. Trimming cost V 4 bases and J 4 bases, with 13 bases left between them. CDR3 DNA sequence: TGTGCCAGCAGTGTGGATGTGGGGGGCACTGAAGCTTTCTTT. Amino acids: CASSVDVGGTEAFF.

The chain couples TRBV6-9 to TRBJ2-5; D not certain. The CDR3 length is 13 residues. V was cut by 4 bases and J by 4 bases, with 10 bases left in between. Germline V CDR1 and CDR2: MNHGY, SVAAGI. This CDR3 reads CASSFYGSETQYF. CDR3 bases: TGTGCCAGCAGTTTTTACGGATCAGAGACCCAGTACTTC.

This clonotype was observed at least ten times. The chain couples TRBV6-5 to TRBJ2-7, with D perhaps matching TRBD2 (6 bases). V gave up 2 bases and J gave up 2 bases, with 13 bases separating them. From germline, CDR1 is MNHEY and CDR2 SVGAGI. CDR3 length equals 15 residues. This chain's CDR3 is CASSYGTGSTYEQYF. The CDR3 DNA is TGTGCCAGCAGTTACGGGACCGGGAGCACCTACGAGCAGTACTTC.

There are many counts of this clonotype. The chain links TRBV20-1 to TRBJ1-1; 8 bases fit TRBD1. The germline gives CDR1 DFQATT, CDR2 SNEGSKA (reference sequence). The CDR3 runs to 12 residues. After removal of 2 bases from V and 12 bases from J, the junction contained 8 bases not matched to a gene. The CDR3: CSARTRTGLTFF. The CDR3 DNA is TGCAGTGCTAGAACTCGGACAGGGCTAACTTTCTTT.

This clonotype was seen repeatedly, ten times or more. The rearrangement uses TRBV7-2 and TRBJ2-5, with no clear D. This CDR3 has 15 amino acids. Per germline, CDR1 SGHTA and CDR2 FQGNSA. Trimming stripped 4 bases from V and 1 base from J, with 13 bases between. CDR3 sequence: CASSSTHRPQETQYF. DNA for the CDR3: TGTGCCAGCAGCTCGACACACCGCCCCCAAGAGACCCAGTACTTC.

This clonotype was picked up many times. The rearrangement joins TRBV19 to TRBJ1-1, with a possible D match to TRBD1 (6 bases). V lost 7 bases, J lost 1 base, and 16 bases lay in between. Germline assignment: CDR1 LNHDA and CDR2 SQIVND (reference sequence). The CDR3 has 15 amino acids. The CDR3 sequence is CASTPLRGWNTEAFF. The CDR3 nucleotides read TGTGCCAGTACCCCTCTCAGGGGATGGAACACTGAAGCTTTCTTT.

This clonotype was seen at least ten times. The chain links TRBV20-1 to TRBJ2-7, with TRBD2 as a possible D gene (5 bases). Germline CDR1 and CDR2: DFQATT and SNEGSKA (reference sequence). This CDR3 is built from 15 residues. The ends were cut back, 3 bases at V and 2 bases at J, with 17 bases in the middle. CDR3 DNA: TGCAGTGCTAGGATGCGGAGCGGCTCCCCCTACGAGCAGTACTTC. This sequence encodes CSARMRSGSPYEQYF.